The present T cell receptor (beta chain) was sequenced within a study of blood T cell repertoires in COVID-19. Across the study: The United States, Italy and Spain were the sources of the acute and convalescent COVID-19 samples. Sample material is recorded as cDNA or gDNA derived from T cells, B-cell-depleted T cells, or PBMCs.

Per the original data handling: It was from reference gene primer amplification that nucleated cell counts were estimated. Only in-frame clones appear in the TCRdb table, and some are missing; sequencing was by immunoSEQ multiplex PCR. D and trimming were read from the DNA, whereas the V and J calls and clone size are those reported in that table. The data contain approximately 250,000 clones, roughly 88% of them singletons. The CDR3 sequence is 15 residues long. Germline CDR1 is SGHAT and CDR2 is FQNNGV. V lost 5 bases to trimming and J lost 4 bases; unmatched junction nucleotides: 5. This sequence originates from a man aged 40-49 years who had recovered from COVID-19. The rearrangement uses TRBV11-2 and TRBJ2-1, with 10 nucleotides matching TRBD2. The sample taken for sequencing was peripheral blood. CDR3 sequence reads: CASSRQREGYNEQFF. The CDR3 DNA reads TGTGCCAGCAGCCGACAGCGGGAGGGGTACAATGAGCAGTTCTTC.